What follows are 13 T cell receptor beta chains derived from one specimen sequenced in a study of T-cell memory formation after mild COVID-19. Using its own MiXCR run on the 5' RACE reads, TCRdb lists one record per CDR3 protein. This table holds a few hundred thousand distinct CDR3 sequences, less than 25% found once. Sequencing was done on a sample of PBMCs or a T cell subset sorted from them (not recorded which). The origin of the receptors is an adult woman who had mild COVID-19 (a few samples of this study predate the infection). Cell type and time point are not known.

This clonotype was seen repeatedly, ten times or more. This chain joins TRBV19 and TRBJ2-1, with D uncertain. Germline V gene sequence: CDR1 LNHDA, CDR2 SQIVND (reference sequence). V was shortened by 0 bases and J by 0 bases, with 9 bases between the two germline ends. This CDR3 has 16 amino acids. CDR3 nucleotides: TGTGCCAGTAGTATAGAGAAGTCCAGCTCCTACAATGAGCAGTTCTTC. As protein: CASSIEKSSSYNEQFF. The full variable domain, with the rest looked up from reference TRBV19 and TRBJ2-1, is DGGITQSPKYLFRKEGQNVTLSCEQNLNHDAMYWYRQDPGQGLRLIYYSQIVNDFQKGDIAEGYSVSREKKESFPLTVTSAQKNPTAFYLCASSIEKSSSYNEQFFGPGTRLTVL.

CDR3 bases: TGTGCCAGCAGCTTTTTAGGAGTTCCCACTGAAGCTTTCTTT. Protein sequence: CASSFLGVPTEAFF. This sequence joins TRBV7-2 and TRBJ1-1; D ambiguous. V lost 3 bases and J lost 4, with 12 bases in between. CDR3 length: 14 residues. CDR1 and CDR2 from the germline V gene are SGHTA and FQGNSA.

This clonotype was counted between two and nine times. The V and J genes are TRBV20-1 and TRBJ2-7, with D perhaps TRBD2 (5 bases). Germline CDR1 is DFQATT and CDR2 is SNEGSKA (reference sequence). The CDR3 loop spans 13 amino acids. V gave up 6 bases and J gave up 3 bases, with 15 bases separating them. CDR3 coding DNA: TGCAGTGCCCCCCTAGCAGGATACTACGAGCAGTACTTC. Residues: CSAPLAGYYEQYF.

This clonotype appeared once. The V gene is TRBV5-6, the J gene TRBJ2-1; 11 positions match TRBD1. The CDR3 consists of 16 residues. V trimming: 4 bases; J trimming: 8 bases; junction bases outside the gene matches: 11. CDR1 and CDR2 (germline): SGHDT, YYEEEE. The CDR3 DNA sequence: TGTGCCAGCAGCCATTTGAGGGACAGGGGGTCGTATGAGCAGTTCTTC. Protein product: CASSHLRDRGSYEQFF.

Only a few counts were recorded for this clonotype. V usage is TRBV29-1 and J usage is TRBJ1-1; 8 nucleotides align to TRBD1. Trimming at V came to 7 bases and at J to 2 bases, leaving 12 bases not matched to a gene. CDR3 length: 15 amino acids. The germline V gene has CDR1 SQVTM and CDR2 ANQGSEA. For the CDR3, the DNA is TGCAGCGCCATTGACAGGGGCAGGCGAAACACTGAAGCTTTCTTT. Translation gives CSAIDRGRRNTEAFF.

V gene TRBV7-3 combines with J gene TRBJ1-5; no definite D call. Trimming shortened V by 0 bases and J by 7 bases, and 1 base separated the two germline ends. This CDR3 is 11 amino acids long. From germline, CDR1 is SGHTA and CDR2 FQGTGA. CDR3 bases: TGTGCCAGCAGCTTAACCCAGCCCCAGCATTTT. This encodes CASSLTQPQHF.

The sample holds a few counts of this clonotype. This sequence joins TRBV13 and TRBJ1-2, with TRBD1 as a possible D gene (6 bases). Trimming removed 2 bases from V and 4 bases from J, with 14 bases in between. Germline V lookup: CDR1 PRHDT, CDR2 FYEKMQ (reference sequence). This CDR3 contains 15 residues. The CDR3 spells CASSLRGGSSYGYTF. In DNA, the CDR3 is TGTGCCAGCAGCTTAAGAGGGGGGAGCTCCTATGGCTACACCTTC. Based on the CDR3 plus reference TRBV13 and TRBJ1-2, the full variable domain is AAGVIQSPRHLIKEKRETATLKCYPIPRHDTVYWYQQGPGQDPQFLISFYEKMQSDKGSIPDRFSAQQFSDYHSELNMSSLELGDSALYFCASSLRGGSSYGYTFGSGTRLTVV.

This clonotype was seen ten or more times. The rearrangement joins TRBV7-8 to TRBJ2-7, with TRBD1 as a possible D gene (5 bases). This CDR3 comprises 17 residues. Deletions cut 5 bases from V and 2 bases from J, with 22 bases between. The germline CDR1 and CDR2 sequences are SGHVS and FQNEAQ. The CDR3 protein is CASSPQDMVGYTYEQYF. As DNA, the CDR3 is TGTGCCAGCAGCCCACAGGATATGGTGGGTTATACCTACGAGCAGTACTTC.

This clonotype was recorded many times. CDR3 amino acids: CASSLATGAYEQYF. CDR3 DNA: TGCGCCAGCAGCTTGGCCACGGGGGCCTACGAGCAGTACTTC. V and J are TRBV5-1 and TRBJ2-7; maybe TRBD2 (6 bases). This CDR3 has 14 residues. Germline V gene lookup returns CDR1 SGHRS and CDR2 YFSETQ. The V gene lost 0 bases and the J gene lost 2 bases, with 9 bases spanning the gap.

The chain links TRBV7-3 to TRBJ1-1, with D perhaps TRBD1 (6 bases). The CDR3 contains 14 residues. CDR1 is SGHTA, CDR2 FQGTGA, per germline. With 4 bases removed from V and 1 base from J, the gap between germline ends came to 10 bases. CDR3 sequence: CASSSGHANTEAFF. The CDR3 DNA reads TGTGCCAGCAGCTCGGGACACGCGAACACTGAAGCTTTCTTT.

This chain connects TRBV5-1 to TRBJ2-4; a possible D gene is TRBD2 (6 bases). The V end lost 0 bases, the J end lost 6 bases, and 7 bases lay between the germline ends. CDR1 and CDR2 from the germline V gene are SGHRS and YFSETQ. The CDR3 length is 13 residues. As DNA, the CDR3 is TGCGCCAGCAGCTTGGGGGAGGTAAACATTCAGTACTTC. As protein: CASSLGEVNIQYF.

The chain uses TRBV7-2 and TRBJ2-3; D gene ambiguous. This CDR3 is 12 amino acids long. Trimming cost V 5 bases and J 5 bases, with 8 bases left between them. Germline CDR1 and CDR2: SGHTA and FQGNSA. CDR3 in DNA: TGTGCCAGCAGCCCCGCTAGAGATACGCAGTATTTT. Amino acids: CASSPARDTQYF.

The chain combines TRBV5-1 with TRBJ2-5, with 11 nucleotides matching TRBD2. Germline V gene data show CDR1 as SGHRS and CDR2 as YFSETQ. The trim removed 5 bases at V and 2 bases at J, leaving 8 bases unmatched. The CDR3 is made up of 16 amino acids. CDR3: CASSPGLADTQETQYF. As DNA, the CDR3 is TGCGCCAGCAGTCCGGGACTAGCGGATACTCAAGAGACCCAGTACTTC.